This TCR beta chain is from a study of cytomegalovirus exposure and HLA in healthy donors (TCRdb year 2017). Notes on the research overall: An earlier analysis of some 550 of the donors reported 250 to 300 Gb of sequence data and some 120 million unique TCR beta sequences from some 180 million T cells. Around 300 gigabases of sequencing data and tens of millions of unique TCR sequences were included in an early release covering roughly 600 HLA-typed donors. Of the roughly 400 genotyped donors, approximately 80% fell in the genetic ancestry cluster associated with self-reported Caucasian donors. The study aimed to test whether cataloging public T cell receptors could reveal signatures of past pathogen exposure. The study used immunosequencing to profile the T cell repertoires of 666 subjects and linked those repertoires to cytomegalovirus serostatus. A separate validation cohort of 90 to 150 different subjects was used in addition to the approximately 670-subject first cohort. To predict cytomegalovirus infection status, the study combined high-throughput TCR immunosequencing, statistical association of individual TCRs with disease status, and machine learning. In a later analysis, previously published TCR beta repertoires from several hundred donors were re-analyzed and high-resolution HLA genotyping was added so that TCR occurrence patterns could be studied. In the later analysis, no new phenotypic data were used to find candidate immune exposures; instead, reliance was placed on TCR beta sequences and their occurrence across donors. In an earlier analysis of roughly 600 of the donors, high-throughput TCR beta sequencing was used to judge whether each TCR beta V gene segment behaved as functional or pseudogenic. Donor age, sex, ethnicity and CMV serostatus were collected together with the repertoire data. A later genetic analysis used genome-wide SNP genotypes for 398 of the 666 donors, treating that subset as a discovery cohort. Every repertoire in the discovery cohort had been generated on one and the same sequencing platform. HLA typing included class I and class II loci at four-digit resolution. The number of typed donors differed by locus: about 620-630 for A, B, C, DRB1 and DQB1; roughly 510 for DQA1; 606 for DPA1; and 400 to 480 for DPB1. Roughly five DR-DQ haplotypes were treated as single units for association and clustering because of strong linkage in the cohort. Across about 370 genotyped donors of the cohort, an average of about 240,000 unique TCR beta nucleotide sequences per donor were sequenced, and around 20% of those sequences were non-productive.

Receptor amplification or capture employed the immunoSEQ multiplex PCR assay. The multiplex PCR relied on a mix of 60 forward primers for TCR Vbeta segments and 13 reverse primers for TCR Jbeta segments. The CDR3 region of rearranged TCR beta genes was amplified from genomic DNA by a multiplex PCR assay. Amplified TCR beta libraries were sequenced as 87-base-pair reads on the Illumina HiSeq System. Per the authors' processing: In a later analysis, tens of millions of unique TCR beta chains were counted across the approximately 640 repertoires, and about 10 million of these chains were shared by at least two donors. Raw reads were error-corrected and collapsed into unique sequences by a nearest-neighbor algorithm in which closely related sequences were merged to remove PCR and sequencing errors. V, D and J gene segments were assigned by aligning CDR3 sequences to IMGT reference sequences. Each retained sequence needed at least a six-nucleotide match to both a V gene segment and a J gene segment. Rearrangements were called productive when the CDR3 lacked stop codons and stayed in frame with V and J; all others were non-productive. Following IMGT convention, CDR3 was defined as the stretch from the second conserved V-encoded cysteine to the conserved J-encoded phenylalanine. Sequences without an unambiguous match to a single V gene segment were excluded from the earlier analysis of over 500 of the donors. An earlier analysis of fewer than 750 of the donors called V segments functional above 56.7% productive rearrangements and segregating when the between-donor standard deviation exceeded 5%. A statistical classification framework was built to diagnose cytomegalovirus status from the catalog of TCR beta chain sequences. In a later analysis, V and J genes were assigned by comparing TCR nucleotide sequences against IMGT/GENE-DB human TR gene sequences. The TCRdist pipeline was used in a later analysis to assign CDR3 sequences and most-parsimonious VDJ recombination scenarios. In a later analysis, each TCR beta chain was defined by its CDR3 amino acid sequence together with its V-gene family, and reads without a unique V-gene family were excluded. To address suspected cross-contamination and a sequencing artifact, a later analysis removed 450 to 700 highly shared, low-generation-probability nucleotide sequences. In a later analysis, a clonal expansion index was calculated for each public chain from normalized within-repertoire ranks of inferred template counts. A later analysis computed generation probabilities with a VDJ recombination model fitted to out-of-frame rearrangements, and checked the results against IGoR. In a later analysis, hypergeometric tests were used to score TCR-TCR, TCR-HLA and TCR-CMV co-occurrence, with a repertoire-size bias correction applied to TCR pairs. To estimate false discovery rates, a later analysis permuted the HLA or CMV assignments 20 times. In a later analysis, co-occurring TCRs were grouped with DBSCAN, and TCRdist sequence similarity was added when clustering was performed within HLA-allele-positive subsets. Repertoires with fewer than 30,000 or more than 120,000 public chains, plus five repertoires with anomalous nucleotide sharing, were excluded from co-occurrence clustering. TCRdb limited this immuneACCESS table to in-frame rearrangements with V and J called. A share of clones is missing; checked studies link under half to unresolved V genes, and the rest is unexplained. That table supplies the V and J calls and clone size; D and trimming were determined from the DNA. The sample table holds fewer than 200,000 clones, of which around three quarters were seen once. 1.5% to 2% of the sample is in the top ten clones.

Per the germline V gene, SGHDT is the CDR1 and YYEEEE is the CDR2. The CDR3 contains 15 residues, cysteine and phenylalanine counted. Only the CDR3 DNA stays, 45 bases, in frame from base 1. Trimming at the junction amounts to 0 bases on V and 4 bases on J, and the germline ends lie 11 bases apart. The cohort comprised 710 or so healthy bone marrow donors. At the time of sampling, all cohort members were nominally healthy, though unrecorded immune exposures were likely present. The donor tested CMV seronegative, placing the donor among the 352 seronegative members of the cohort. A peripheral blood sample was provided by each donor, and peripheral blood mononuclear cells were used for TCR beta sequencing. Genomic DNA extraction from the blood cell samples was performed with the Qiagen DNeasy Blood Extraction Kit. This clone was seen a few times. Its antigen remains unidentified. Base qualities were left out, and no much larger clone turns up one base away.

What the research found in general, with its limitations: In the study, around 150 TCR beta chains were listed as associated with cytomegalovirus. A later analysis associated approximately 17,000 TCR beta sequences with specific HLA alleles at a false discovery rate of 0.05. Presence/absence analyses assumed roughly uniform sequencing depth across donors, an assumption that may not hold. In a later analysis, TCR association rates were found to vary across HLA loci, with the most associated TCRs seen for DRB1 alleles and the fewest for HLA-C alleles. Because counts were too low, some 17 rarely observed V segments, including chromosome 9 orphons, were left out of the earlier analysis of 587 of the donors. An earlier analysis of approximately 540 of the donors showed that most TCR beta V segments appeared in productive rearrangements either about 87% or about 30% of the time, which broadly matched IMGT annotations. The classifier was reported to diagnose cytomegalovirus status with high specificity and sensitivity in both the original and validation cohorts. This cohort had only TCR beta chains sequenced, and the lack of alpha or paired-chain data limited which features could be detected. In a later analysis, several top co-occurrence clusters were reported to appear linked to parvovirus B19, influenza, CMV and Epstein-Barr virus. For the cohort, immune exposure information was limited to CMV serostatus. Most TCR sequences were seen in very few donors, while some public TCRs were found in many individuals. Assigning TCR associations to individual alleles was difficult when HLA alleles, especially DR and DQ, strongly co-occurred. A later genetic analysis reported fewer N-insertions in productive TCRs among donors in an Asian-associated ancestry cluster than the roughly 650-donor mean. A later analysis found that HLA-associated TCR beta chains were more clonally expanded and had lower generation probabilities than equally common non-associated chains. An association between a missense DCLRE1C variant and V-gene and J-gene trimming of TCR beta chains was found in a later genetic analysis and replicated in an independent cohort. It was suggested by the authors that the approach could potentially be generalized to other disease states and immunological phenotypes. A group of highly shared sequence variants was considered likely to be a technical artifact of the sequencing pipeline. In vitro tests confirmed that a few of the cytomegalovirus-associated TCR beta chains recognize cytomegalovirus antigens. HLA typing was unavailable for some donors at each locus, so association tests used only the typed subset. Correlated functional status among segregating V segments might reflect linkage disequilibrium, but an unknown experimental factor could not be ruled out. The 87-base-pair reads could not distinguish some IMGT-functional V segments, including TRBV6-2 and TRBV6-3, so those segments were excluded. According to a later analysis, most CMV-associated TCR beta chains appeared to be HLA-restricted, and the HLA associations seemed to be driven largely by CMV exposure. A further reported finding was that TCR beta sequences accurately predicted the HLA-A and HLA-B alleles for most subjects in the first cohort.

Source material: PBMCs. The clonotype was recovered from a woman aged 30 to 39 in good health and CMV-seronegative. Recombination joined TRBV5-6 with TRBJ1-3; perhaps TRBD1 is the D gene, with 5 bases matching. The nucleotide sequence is TGTGCCAGCAGCTTGGATCCCAGGGCGGGAAACACCATATATTTT. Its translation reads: CASSLDPRAGNTIYF.